This T cell receptor (beta chain) stems from a study of T-cell reconstitution after alpha-beta-depleted transplantation in children. The library targeted TCRbeta and was prepared with unique molecular identifiers. Using its own MiXCR run on the PCR reads, TCRdb lists one record per CDR3 protein. The sample lists about 490,000 distinct CDR3 sequences; approximately 10% were seen once. This clonotype was seen repeatedly, ten times or more. Antigen: not known. Study-wide findings and caveats: At around two months after transplant, the alpha-beta T cells were reportedly derived from several hundred expanded clones that came from non-depleted graft cells.

This specimen was PBMCs, taken before TCRalphabeta/CD19-depleted stem cell transplant. This clonotype was obtained from a child under 10 years old with inherited bone marrow failure, due to receive a stem cell transplant.

The CDR3 DNA follows: TGTGCCAGCAGGCTCGGACAGGGGCCTTCTGGAAACATTCAGTACTTC. This encodes CASRLGQGPSGNIQYF. V gene TRBV6-1 combines with J gene TRBJ2-4, with 9 bases that match TRBD1. The germline CDR1 and CDR2 sequences are MNHNS and SASEGT. The CDR3 sequence is 16 residues long. V lost 6 bases, J lost 6 bases, and 12 bases stayed unmatched.